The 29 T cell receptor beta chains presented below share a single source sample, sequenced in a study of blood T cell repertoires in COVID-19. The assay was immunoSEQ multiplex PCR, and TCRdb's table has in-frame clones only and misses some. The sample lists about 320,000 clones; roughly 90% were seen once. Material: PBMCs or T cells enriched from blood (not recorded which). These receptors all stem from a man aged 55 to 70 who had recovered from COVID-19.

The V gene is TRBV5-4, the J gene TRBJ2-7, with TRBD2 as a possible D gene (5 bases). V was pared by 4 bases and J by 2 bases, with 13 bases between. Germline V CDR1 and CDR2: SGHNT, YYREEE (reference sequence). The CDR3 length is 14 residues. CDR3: CASSTGDGTYEQYF. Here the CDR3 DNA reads TGTGCCAGCAGCACCGGGGATGGGACCTACGAGCAGTACTTC.

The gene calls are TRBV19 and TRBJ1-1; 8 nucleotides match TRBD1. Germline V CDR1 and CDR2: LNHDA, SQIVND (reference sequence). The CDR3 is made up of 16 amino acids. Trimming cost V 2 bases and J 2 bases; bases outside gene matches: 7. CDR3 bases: TGTGCCAGTAGTATAAGAGGCAGGGGGCTCAACACTGAAGCTTTCTTT. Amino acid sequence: CASSIRGRGLNTEAFF.

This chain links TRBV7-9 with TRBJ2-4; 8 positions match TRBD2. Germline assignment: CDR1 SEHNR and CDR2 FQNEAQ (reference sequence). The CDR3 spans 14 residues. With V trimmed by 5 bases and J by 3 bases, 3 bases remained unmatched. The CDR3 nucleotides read TGTGCCAGCAGCCGCGGGGGGCTCAAAAACATTCAGTACTTC. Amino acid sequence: CASSRGGLKNIQYF.

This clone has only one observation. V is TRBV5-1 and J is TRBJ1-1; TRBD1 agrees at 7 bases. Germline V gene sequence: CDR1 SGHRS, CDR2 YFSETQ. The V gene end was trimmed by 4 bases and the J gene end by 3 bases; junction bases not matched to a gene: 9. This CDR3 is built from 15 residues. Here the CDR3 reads CASSVTGTAYTEAFF. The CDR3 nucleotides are TGCGCCAGCAGCGTAACCGGGACAGCTTACACTGAAGCTTTCTTT.

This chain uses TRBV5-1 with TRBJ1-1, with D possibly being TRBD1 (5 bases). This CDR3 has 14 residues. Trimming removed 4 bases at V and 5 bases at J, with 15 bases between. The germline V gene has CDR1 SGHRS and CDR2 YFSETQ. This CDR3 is CASSPMTDRTEAFF. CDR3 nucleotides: TGCGCCAGCAGCCCCATGACAGATCGGACTGAAGCTTTCTTT.

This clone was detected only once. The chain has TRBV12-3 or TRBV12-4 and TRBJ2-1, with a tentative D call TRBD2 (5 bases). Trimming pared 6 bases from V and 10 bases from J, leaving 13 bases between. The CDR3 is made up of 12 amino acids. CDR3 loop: CASRDSQGEQFF. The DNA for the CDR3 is TGTGCCAGCAGGGACTCCCAAGGAGAGCAGTTCTTC.

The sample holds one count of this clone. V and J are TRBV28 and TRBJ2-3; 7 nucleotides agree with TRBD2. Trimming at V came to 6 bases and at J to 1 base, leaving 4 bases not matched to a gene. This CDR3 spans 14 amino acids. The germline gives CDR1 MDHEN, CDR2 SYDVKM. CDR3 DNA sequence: TGTGCCAGCAGCGAGCGGGACCGCACAGATACGCAGTATTTT. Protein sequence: CASSERDRTDTQYF.

CDR3 sequence reads: CASSYPGSRHQAPLHF. The CDR3 DNA sequence: TGTGCCAGCAGTTACCCCGGGAGCCGGCACCAGGCACCCCTCCACTTT. V is TRBV6-2 or TRBV6-3 and J is TRBJ1-6; D gene ambiguous. V dropped 2 bases and J dropped 11 bases, with 19 bases sitting between them. This CDR3 comprises 16 residues. Germline loops: CDR1 MNHEY, CDR2 SVGEGT.

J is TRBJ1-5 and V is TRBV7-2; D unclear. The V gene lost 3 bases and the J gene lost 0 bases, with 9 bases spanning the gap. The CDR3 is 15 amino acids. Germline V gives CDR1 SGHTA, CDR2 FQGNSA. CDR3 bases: TGTGCCAGCAGCTTTTCGGGGAATAGCAATCAGCCCCAGCATTTT. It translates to CASSFSGNSNQPQHF.

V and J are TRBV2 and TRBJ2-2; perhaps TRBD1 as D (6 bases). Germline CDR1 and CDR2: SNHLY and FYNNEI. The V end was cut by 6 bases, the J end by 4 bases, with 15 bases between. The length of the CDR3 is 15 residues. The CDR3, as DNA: TGTGCCAGCAGACAGGGTTCTACGGGCACCGGGGAGCTGTTTTTT. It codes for CASRQGSTGTGELFF.

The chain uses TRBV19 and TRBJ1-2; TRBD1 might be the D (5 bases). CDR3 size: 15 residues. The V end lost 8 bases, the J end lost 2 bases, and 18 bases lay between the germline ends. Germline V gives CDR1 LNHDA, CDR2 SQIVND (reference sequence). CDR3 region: CASSSGAGGNYGYTF. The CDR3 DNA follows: TGTGCCAGTTCCTCCGGGGCGGGGGGAAACTATGGCTACACCTTC.

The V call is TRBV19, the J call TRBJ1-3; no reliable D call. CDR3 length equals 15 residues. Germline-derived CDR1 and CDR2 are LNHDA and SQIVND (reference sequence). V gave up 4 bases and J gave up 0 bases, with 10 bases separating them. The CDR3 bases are TGTGCCAGTAGTACAGGCCATAACTCTGGAAACACCATATATTTT. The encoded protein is CASSTGHNSGNTIYF.

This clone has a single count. CDR3 nucleotide sequence: TGTGCCAGCAGCCTAACTAGCGGGGACACCGGGGAGCTGTTTTTT. Its protein is CASSLTSGDTGELFF. This chain joins TRBV11-2 and TRBJ2-2; 10 bases align to TRBD2. This CDR3 spans 15 amino acids. With 5 bases clipped from V and 3 bases from J, the junction kept 3 bases outside the gene matches. Germline V gene sequence: CDR1 SGHAT, CDR2 FQNNGV. The variable domain in full, with the rest retrieved from reference TRBV11-2 and TRBJ2-2, is EAGVAQSPRYKIIEKRQSVAFWCNPISGHATLYWYQQILGQGPKLLIQFQNNGVVDDSQLPKDRFSAERLKGVDSTLKIQPAKLEDSAVYLCASSLTSGDTGELFFGEGSRLTVL.

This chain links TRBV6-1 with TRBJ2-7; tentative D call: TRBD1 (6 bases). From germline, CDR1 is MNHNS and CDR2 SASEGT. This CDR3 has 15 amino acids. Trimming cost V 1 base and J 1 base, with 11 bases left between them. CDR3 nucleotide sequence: TGTGCCAGCAGTGAAGGGGCAGGGGCTTCCTACGAGCAGTACTTC. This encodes CASSEGAGASYEQYF.

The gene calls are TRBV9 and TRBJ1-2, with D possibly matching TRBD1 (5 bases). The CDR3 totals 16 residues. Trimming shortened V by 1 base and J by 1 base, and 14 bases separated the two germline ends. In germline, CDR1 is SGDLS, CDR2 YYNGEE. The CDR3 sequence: CASSVQAGPFNYGYTF. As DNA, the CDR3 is TGTGCCAGCAGCGTACAGGCGGGGCCCTTTAACTATGGCTACACCTTC.

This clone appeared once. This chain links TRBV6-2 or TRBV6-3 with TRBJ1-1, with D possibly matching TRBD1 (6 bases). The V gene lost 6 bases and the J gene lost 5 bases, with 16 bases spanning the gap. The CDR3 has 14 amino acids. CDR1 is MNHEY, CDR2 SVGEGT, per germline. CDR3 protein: CASSPTGRGTEAFF. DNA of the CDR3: TGTGCCAGCAGCCCCACTGGCAGGGGAACTGAAGCTTTCTTT.

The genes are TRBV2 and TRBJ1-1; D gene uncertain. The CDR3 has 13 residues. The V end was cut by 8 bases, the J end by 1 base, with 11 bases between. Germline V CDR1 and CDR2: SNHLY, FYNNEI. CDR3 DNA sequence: TGTGCCAGCTCCTTGGACTGGAACACTGAAGCTTTCTTT. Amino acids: CASSLDWNTEAFF.

CDR3 residues: CASRRDPRSIGYTF. The DNA of the CDR3 is TGTGCCAGCAGGAGGGACCCCAGGAGTATTGGCTACACCTTC. V and J are TRBV19 and TRBJ1-2; maybe TRBD1 (5 bases). The V end was cut by 9 bases, the J end by 7 bases, with 21 bases between. The CDR3 runs 14 residues. In germline, CDR1 is LNHDA, CDR2 SQIVND (reference sequence).

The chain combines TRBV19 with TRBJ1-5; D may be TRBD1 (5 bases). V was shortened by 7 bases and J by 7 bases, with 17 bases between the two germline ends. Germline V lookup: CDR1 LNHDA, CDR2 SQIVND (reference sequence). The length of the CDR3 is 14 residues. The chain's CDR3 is CASTPGRAHQPQHF. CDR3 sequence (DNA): TGTGCCAGTACCCCTGGCAGGGCGCACCAGCCCCAGCATTTT.

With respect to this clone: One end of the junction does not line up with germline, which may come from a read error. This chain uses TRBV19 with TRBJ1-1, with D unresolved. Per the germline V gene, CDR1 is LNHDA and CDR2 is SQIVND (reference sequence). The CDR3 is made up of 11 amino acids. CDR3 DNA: TGTGCCAGTAGTATGGGAGGGCCCTTGGTATTT. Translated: CASSMGGPLVF.

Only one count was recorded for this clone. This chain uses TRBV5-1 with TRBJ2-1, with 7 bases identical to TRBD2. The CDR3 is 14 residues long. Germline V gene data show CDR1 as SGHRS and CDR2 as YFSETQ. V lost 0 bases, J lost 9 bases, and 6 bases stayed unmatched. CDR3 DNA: TGCGCCAGCAGCTTGGAGGGACTAAATATTGAGCAGTTCTTC. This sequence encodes CASSLEGLNIEQFF.

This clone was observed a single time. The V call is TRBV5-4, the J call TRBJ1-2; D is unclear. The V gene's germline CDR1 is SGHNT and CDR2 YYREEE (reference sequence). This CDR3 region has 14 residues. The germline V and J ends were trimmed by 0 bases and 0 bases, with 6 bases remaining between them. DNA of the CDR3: TGTGCCAGCAGCTTGGCCCCGGCTAACTATGGCTACACCTTC. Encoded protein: CASSLAPANYGYTF.

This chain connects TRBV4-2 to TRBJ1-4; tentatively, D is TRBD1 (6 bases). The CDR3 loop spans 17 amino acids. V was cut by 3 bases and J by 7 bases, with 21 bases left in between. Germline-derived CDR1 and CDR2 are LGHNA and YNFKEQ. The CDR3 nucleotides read TGTGCCAGCAGCCAGACCATACAGGGTTCGGTGAGTGAAAAACTGTTTTTT. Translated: CASSQTIQGSVSEKLFF.

CDR3 in amino acids: CASRRQRGSETQYF. CDR3 DNA sequence: TGTGCCAGCAGACGTCAGCGAGGGTCAGAGACCCAGTACTTC. The chain couples TRBV7-6 to TRBJ2-5; a weak D match, TRBD2 (5 bases). CDR1 is SGHVS and CDR2 is FNYEAQ in the germline V gene. V was shortened by 6 bases and J by 4 bases, with 15 bases between the two germline ends. The CDR3 is 14 residues long.

The CDR3 region is CASSLVVDRSNNEQFF. In nucleotides, the CDR3 is TGTGCCAGCAGCTTAGTAGTAGACAGAAGCAACAATGAGCAGTTCTTC. This chain joins TRBV7-2 and TRBJ2-1, with D possibly matching TRBD1 (5 bases). Germline V gene lookup returns CDR1 SGHTA and CDR2 FQGNSA. CDR3 length: 16 residues. V was trimmed by 1 base and J by 5 bases, leaving 15 bases between them.

The CDR3 coding sequence is TGCAGCGTTGAAGGGACAGGGCCCGACACTGAAGCTTTCTTT. It encodes CSVEGTGPDTEAFF. This chain joins TRBV29-1 and TRBJ1-1; 8 positions agree with TRBD1. V gave up 1 base and J gave up 3 bases; unmatched junction bases: 4. The CDR3 contains 14 residues. Germline V CDR1 and CDR2: SQVTM, ANQGSEA.

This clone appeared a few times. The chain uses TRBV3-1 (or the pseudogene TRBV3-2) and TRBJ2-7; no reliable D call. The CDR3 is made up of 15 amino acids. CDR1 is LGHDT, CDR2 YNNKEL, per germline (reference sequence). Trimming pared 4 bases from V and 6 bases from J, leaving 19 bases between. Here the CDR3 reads CASSLDKVRRGEQYF. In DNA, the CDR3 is TGTGCCAGCAGCCTAGACAAGGTCCGGCGCGGCGAGCAGTACTTC.

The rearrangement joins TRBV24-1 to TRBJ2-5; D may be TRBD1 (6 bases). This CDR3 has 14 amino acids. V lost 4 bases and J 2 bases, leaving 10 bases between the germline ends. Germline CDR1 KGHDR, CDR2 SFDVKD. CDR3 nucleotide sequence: TGTGCCACCAGTGACGCCGGGACACAAGAGACCCAGTACTTC. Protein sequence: CATSDAGTQETQYF.

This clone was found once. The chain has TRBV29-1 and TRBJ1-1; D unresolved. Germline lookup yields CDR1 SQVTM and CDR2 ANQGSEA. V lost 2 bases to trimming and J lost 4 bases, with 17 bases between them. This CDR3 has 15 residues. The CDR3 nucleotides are TGCAGCGTTGAAACAACTCGGGGTGTGGGCACTGAAGCTTTCTTT. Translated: CSVETTRGVGTEAFF.